This TCR beta chain is drawn from a study of T cell responses to AZD1222 COVID-19 vaccine. Repertoires were generated with immunoSEQ multiplex PCR, while TCRdb's copy carries only in-frame clones and drops some. The table lists 100,000 or so clones, 80% to 90% of them singletons. Germline values: CDR1 SGHNT, CDR2 YENEEA. The CDR3 length is 13 residues. Between the trimmed V and J ends, which lost 1 base and 4 bases, there was a span of 5 bases. This clonotype was obtained from an adult in good health. V is TRBV11-3 and J is TRBJ2-1; D remains ambiguous. Sequences were derived from peripheral blood, sampled on day 0 of MenACWY control vaccination. CDR3 region: CASSLGGYNEQFF. In DNA form, the CDR3 reads TGTGCCAGCAGCTTAGGAGGTTACAATGAGCAGTTCTTC.